This TCR beta chain was documented in a study of prognosis after radiotherapy for stage I lung cancer. The overall study: Participants consisted of stage I non-small cell lung cancer patients, who were enrolled between early 2018 and January 2019. In fourteen patients the disease was a newly diagnosed primary stage I lung tumor, whereas five had oligometastatic NSCLC following surgical resection of the primary tumor.

The CDR3 totals 14 residues. J lost 4 bases, V lost 10 bases, and 9 bases had no gene match. CDR1 and CDR2 from the germline V gene are SEHNR and FQNEAQ (reference sequence). The study's findings and limits: Divergent TRBV and TRBJ gene usage has reportedly been observed between patients with and without metastases.

From genomic DNA, TCR beta CDR3 was amplified by two-round multiplex PCR. With primers specific to each TRBV and TRBJ gene, the first-round PCR was performed. TCRdb redid the calling of the multiplex PCR reads with MiXCR, one entry per CDR3 protein. The data hold fewer than 50,000 distinct CDR3 sequences, with around a quarter observed a single time. On this clonotype itself: Its antigen is currently unknown.

This receptor was obtained from a donor over 45 with non-small cell lung cancer. The source material was PBMCs, sampled before or after stereotactic body radiation therapy (not recorded which). V is TRBV7-9 and J is TRBJ2-2, with 7 bases aligning to TRBD1. This chain's CDR3 is CAIFEQGTTGELFF. CDR3 nucleotide sequence: TGTGCCATCTTCGAACAGGGGACCACCGGGGAGCTGTTTTTT. The variable domain in full, with the rest retrieved from reference TRBV7-9 and TRBJ2-2, is DTGVSQNPRHKITKRGQNVTFRCDPISEHNRLYWYRQTLGQGPEFLTYFQNEAQLEKSRLLSDRFSAERPKGSFSTLEIQRTEQGDSAMYLCAIFEQGTTGELFFGEGSRLTVL.